This TCR beta chain was identified during a study of identical twins. TCRdb called the 5' RACE reads again in MiXCR, with one record for every CDR3 protein. The data show roughly 480,000 distinct CDR3 sequences, with about 24% seen just once and around 3% held by the top ten. Germline trimming cut 5 bases from V and 3 bases from J; bases unmatched to any gene: 6. Germline CDR1 and CDR2: SGHTA and FQGNSA. CDR3 size: 15 residues. Turning to this clonotype: Its antigen is unknown.

Study results and caveats: The study found weaker excess twin sharing in beta out-of-frame sequences.

This same sample was also part of a study on T cells expressing NK-cell markers. Per that paper: In sorted CD3+CD56+NKG2C+, CD3+CD56+NKG2C- and CD3+CD56-NKG2C+ T cells, TCR beta repertoires were obtained.

The chain recombines TRBV7-2 with TRBJ2-1; 8 bases are a match to TRBD2. Sequences were obtained from CD4+ T cells sorted from blood. The sequence derives from a young woman in good health. CDR3 in amino acids: CASSPLAGFYNEQFF. CDR3 coding DNA: TGTGCCAGCAGCCCCTTAGCGGGATTCTACAATGAGCAGTTCTTC.